This T cell receptor (beta chain) was recovered during a study of response to subunit inactivated influenza vaccine. This clonotype has only a few counts. As yet, its antigen is unknown. V lost 4 bases to trimming and J lost 0 bases, with 22 bases between them. There are 18 residues in the CDR3. Germline CDR1 reads MGHDK; CDR2 reads SYGVNS. TCRdb passed the RT-PCR reads through MiXCR, listing each CDR3 protein once. The sample yields hundreds of thousands of distinct CDR3 sequences, around a sixth seen once. Whole-study results and caveats: Seasonal influenza vaccination, on each occasion, was suggested by the authors to recruit few new T cells.

This sequence originates from a man aged 45-65 years who received an inactivated influenza vaccine. Sequencing was performed on PBMCs from blood, taken 5 to 6 days after vaccination. The chain couples TRBV25-1 to TRBJ2-7, with D hard to call. The CDR3 region has the DNA TGTGCCAGCAGTGGGCCGGGCCCCACGTTCAAAAGCTCCTACGAGCAGTACTTC. Its protein is CASSGPGPTFKSSYEQYF.